This T cell receptor (beta chain) emerged from a study of vaccination effects on CD4 cells after COVID-19. At the level of the study: Of the BNT162b2 and mRNA-1273 vaccines, participants received two doses of one or the other.

The ViraFEST assay expanded antigen-specific CD4+ T cells with viral peptide pools before sequencing. CD4+ T cell isolation took place after 10 days of culture. Nucleocapsid antibody tests were negative, and the vaccine recipients had no prior SARS-CoV-2 infection. The authors replaced half the medium with IL-2 medium on days 3 and 7. Overall study findings and caveats: Few convalescent patients were studied, and early post-infection samples were lacking.

Some clones are missing from TCRdb's copy, which holds only in-frame ones; the method was immunoSEQ multiplex PCR. The sample carries tens of thousands of clones, about three quarters recorded once. This CDR3 spans 15 amino acids. Trimming took 2 bases from V and 2 from J, leaving 9 bases between them. CDR1 is SGHAT and CDR2 is FQNNGV in the germline V gene. By share of the sample, this clone is medium-sized. What it recognizes is unknown. This receptor was identified in a human donor who received a COVID-19 vaccine. The chain uses TRBV11-2 and TRBJ1-4; D call uncertain. The sample here was CD4+ T cells from PBMCs cultured with HCoV-229E spike peptides, taken before COVID-19 vaccination. CDR3 sequence reads: CASSLMGWTNEKLFF. The CDR3 bases are TGTGCCAGCAGCTTAATGGGTTGGACTAATGAAAAACTGTTTTTT.